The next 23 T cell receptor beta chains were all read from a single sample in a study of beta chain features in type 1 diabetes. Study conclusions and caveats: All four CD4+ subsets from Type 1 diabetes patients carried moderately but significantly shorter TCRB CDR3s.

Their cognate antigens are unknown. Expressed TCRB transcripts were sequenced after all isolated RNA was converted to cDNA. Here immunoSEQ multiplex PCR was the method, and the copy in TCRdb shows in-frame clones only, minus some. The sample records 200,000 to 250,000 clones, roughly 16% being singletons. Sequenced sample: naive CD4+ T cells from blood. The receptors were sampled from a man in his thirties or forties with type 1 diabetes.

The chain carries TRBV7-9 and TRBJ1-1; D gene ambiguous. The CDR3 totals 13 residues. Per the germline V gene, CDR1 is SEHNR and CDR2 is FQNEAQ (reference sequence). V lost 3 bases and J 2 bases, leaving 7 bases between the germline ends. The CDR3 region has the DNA TGTGCCAGCAGCTTGGGTGATAACACTGAAGCTTTCTTT. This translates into CASSLGDNTEAFF.

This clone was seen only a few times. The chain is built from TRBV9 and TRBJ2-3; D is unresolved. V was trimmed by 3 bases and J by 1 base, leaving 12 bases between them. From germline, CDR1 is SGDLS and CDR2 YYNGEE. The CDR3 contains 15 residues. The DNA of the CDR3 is TGTGCCAGCAGCGGTCTCGGTTTCCGCACAGATACGCAGTATTTT. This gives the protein CASSGLGFRTDTQYF.

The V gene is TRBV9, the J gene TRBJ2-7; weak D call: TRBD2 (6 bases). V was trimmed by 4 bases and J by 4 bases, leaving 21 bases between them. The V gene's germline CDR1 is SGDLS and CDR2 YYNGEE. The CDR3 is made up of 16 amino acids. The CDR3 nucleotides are TGTGCCAGCAGCTCCCGCTCGATGGGAGGAGTATACGAGCAGTACTTC. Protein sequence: CASSSRSMGGVYEQYF.

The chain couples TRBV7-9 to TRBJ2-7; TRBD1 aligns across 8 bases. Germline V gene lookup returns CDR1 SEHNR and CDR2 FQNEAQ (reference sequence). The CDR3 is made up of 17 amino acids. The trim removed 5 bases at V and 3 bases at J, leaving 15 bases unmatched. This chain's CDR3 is CASSIRFAGGKGYEQYF. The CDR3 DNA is TGTGCCAGCAGCATCCGTTTTGCAGGGGGCAAAGGCTACGAGCAGTACTTC.

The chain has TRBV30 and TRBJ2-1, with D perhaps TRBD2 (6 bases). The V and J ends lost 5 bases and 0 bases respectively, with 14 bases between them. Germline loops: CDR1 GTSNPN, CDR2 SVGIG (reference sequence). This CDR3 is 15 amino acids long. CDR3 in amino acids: CAWGRGTSSYNEQFF. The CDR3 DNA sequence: TGTGCCTGGGGCCGGGGGACTTCCTCCTACAATGAGCAGTTCTTC.

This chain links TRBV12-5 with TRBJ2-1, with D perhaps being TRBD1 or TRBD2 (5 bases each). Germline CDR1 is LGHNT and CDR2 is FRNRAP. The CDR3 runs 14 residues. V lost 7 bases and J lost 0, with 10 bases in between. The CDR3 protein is CASAGGGSYNEQFF. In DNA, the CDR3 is TGTGCTAGTGCTGGTGGGGGCTCCTACAATGAGCAGTTCTTC.

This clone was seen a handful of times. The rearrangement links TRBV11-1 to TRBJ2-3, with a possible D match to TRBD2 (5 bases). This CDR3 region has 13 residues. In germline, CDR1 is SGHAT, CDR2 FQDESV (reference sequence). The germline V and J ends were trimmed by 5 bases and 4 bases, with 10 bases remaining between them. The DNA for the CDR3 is TGTGCCAGCAGCCGCCGCGGGCCAGATACGCAGTATTTT. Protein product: CASSRRGPDTQYF.

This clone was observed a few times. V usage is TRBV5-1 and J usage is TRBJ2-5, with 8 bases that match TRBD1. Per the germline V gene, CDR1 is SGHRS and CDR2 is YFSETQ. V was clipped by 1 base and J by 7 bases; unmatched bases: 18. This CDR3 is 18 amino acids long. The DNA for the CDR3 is TGCGCCAGCAGCTTGTTGGCGCGGCGGGGACAGGCTGATGGGACCCAGTACTTC. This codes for CASSLLARRGQADGTQYF. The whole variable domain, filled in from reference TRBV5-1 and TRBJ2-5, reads KAGVTQTPRYLIKTRGQQVTLSCSPISGHRSVSWYQQTPGQGLQFLFEYFSETQRNKGNFPGRFSGRQFSNSRSEMNVSTLELGDSALYLCASSLLARRGQADGTQYFGPGTRLLVL.

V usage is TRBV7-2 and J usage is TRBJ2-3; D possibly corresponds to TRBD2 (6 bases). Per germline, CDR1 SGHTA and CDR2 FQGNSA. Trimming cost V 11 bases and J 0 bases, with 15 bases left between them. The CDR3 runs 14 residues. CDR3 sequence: CASPGLQSTDTQYF. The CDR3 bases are TGTGCCTCCCCGGGACTCCAGAGCACAGATACGCAGTATTTT.

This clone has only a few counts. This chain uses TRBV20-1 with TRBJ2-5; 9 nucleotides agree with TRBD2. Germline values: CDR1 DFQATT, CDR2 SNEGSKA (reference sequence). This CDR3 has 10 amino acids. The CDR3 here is CSGLAETQYF. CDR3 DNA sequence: TGCAGCGGACTAGCGGAGACCCAGTACTTC.

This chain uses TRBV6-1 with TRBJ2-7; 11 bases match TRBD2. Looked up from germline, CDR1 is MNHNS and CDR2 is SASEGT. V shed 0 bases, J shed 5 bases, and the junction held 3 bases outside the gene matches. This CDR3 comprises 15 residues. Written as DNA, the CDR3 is TGTGCCAGCAGTGAAGCTTTGGGACTAGCGGACGAGCAGTACTTC. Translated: CASSEALGLADEQYF.

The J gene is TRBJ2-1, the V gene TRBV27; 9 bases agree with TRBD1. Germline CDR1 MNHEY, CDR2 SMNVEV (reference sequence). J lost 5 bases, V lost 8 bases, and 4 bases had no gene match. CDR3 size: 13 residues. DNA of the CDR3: TGTGCCAGCCGCGGGACAGGGCACAATGAGCAGTTCTTC. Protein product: CASRGTGHNEQFF.

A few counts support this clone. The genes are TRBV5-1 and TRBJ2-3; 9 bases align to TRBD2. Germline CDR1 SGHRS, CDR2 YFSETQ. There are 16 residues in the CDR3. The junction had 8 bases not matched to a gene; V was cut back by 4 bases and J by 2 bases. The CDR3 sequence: CASSQSSGSLTDTQYF. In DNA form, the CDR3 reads TGCGCCAGCAGCCAGAGTAGCGGGAGTCTCACAGATACGCAGTATTTT.

CDR3 amino acids: CATSSYRGASGNTIYF. CDR3 sequence (DNA): TGTGCCACCAGCAGTTACAGGGGTGCGTCTGGAAACACCATATATTTT. The chain uses TRBV15 and TRBJ1-3, with 7 bases matching TRBD1. The germline V gene has CDR1 LNHNV and CDR2 YYDKDF (reference sequence). The J segment lost 1 base and the V segment lost 3 bases, leaving 6 bases of the junction unmatched. The CDR3 is 16 residues long.

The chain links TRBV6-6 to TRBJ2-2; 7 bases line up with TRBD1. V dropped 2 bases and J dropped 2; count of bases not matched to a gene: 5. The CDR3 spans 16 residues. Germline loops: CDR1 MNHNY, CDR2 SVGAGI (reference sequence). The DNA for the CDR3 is TGTGCCAGCAGTTACCCGACAGGGACCAACACCGGGGAGCTGTTTTTT. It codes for CASSYPTGTNTGELFF.

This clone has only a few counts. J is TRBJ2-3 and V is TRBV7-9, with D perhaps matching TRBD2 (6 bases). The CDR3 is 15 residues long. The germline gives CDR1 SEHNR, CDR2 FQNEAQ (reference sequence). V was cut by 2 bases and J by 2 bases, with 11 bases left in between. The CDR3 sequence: CASSLRGLTTDTQYF. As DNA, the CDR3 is TGTGCCAGCAGCTTACGGGGACTGACCACAGATACGCAGTATTTT.

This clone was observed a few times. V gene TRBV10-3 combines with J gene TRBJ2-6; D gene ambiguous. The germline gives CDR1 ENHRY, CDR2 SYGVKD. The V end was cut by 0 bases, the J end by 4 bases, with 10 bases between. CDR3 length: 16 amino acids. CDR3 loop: CAISESEGTGANVLTF. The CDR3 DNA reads TGTGCCATCAGTGAGTCGGAAGGAACCGGGGCCAACGTCCTGACTTTC.

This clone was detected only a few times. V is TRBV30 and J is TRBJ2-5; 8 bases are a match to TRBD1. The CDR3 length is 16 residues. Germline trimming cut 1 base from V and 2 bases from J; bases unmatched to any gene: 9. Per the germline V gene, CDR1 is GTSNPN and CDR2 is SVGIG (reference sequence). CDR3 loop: CAWSASRTGFQETQYF. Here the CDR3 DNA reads TGTGCCTGGAGTGCCAGTCGGACAGGGTTTCAAGAGACCCAGTACTTC.

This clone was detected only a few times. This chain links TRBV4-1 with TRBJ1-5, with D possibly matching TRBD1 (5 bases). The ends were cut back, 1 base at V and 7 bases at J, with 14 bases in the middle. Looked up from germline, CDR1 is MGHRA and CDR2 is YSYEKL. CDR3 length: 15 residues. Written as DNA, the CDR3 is TGCGCCAGCAGCCAAGTTGGGGGGAAAGGGCAGCCCCAGCATTTT. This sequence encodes CASSQVGGKGQPQHF.

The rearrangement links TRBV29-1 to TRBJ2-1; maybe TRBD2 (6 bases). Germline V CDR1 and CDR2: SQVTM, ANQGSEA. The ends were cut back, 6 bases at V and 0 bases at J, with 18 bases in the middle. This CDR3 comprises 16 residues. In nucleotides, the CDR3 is TGCAGCGTGGGAGGCGCGGAGAGGAGCTCCTACAATGAGCAGTTCTTC. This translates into CSVGGAERSSYNEQFF.

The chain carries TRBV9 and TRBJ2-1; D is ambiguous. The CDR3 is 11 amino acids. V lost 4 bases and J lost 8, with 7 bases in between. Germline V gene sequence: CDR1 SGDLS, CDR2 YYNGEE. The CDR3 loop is CASSSRDEQFF. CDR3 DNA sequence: TGTGCCAGCAGCAGCCGGGATGAGCAGTTCTTC.

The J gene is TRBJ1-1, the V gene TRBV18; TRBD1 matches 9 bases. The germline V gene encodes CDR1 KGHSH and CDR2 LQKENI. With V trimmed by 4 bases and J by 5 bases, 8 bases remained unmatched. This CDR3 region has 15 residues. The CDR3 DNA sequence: TGTGCCAGCTCACTACGGACAGGGGTAAGAACTGAAGCTTTCTTT. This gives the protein CASSLRTGVRTEAFF.

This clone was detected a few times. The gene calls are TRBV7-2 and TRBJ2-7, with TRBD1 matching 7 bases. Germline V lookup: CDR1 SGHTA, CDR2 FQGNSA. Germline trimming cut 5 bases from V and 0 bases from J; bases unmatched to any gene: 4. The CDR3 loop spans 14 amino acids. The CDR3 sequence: CASSPGQASYEQYF. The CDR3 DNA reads TGTGCCAGCAGCCCCGGACAGGCCTCCTACGAGCAGTACTTC.